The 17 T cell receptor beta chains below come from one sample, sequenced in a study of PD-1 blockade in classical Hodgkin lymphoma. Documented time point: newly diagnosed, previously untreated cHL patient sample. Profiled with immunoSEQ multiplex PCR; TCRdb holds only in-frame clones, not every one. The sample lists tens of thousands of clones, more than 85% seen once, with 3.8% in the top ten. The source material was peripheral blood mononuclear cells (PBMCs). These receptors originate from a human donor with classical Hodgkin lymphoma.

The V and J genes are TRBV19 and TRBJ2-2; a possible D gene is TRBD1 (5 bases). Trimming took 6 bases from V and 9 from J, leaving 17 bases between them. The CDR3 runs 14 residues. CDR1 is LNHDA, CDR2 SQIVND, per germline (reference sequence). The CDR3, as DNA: TGTGCCAGTAGCCAGGGCTTGCCGGCCTGGGAGCTGTTTTTT. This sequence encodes CASSQGLPAWELFF.

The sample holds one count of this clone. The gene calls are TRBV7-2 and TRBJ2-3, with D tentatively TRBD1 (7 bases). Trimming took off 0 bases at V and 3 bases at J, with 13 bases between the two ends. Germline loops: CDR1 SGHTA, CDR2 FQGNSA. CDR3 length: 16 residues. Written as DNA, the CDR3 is TGTGCCAGCAGCTTAGCGCTCCAGGGGGGAACAGATACGCAGTATTTT. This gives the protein CASSLALQGGTDTQYF.

CDR3 DNA sequence: TGTGCCAGCAGCTTACAATCGGCGGGAGGGAGGTACGAGCAGTACTTC. Translated: CASSLQSAGGRYEQYF. The chain couples TRBV11-1 to TRBJ2-7; 9 bases align to TRBD2. V shed 2 bases and J 4 bases; nucleotides not matched to a gene: 9. This CDR3 has 16 amino acids. Germline-derived CDR1 and CDR2 are SGHAT and FQDESV (reference sequence). The full variable domain, completed using reference TRBV11-1 and TRBJ2-7, is EAEVAQSPRYKITEKSQAVAFWCDPISGHATLYWYRQILGQGPELLVQFQDESVVDDSQLPKDRFSAERLKGVDSTLKIQPAELGDSAMYLCASSLQSAGGRYEQYFGPGTRLTVT.

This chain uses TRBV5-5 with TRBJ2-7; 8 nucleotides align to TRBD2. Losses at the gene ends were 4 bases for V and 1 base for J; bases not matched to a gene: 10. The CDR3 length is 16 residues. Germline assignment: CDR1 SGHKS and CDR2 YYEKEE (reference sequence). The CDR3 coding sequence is TGTGCCAGCAGCCAACGTTCAGCGGGAGTATCCTACGAGCAGTACTTC. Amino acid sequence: CASSQRSAGVSYEQYF.

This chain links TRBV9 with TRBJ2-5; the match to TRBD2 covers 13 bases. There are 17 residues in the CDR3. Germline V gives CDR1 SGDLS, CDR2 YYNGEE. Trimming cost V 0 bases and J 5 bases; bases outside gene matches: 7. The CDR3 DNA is TGTGCCAGCAGCGTAGCTACAGGACTAGCGGGAGTGGAGACCCAGTACTTC. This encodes CASSVATGLAGVETQYF.

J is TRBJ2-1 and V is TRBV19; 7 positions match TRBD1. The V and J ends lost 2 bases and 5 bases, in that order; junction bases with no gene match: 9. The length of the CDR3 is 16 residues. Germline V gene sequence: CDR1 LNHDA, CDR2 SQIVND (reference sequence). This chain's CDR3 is CASSISRDRRNNEQFF. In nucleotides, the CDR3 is TGTGCCAGTAGTATAAGCAGGGACAGACGTAACAATGAGCAGTTCTTC. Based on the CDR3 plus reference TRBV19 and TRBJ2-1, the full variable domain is DGGITQSPKYLFRKEGQNVTLSCEQNLNHDAMYWYRQDPGQGLRLIYYSQIVNDFQKGDIAEGYSVSREKKESFPLTVTSAQKNPTAFYLCASSISRDRRNNEQFFGPGTRLTVL.

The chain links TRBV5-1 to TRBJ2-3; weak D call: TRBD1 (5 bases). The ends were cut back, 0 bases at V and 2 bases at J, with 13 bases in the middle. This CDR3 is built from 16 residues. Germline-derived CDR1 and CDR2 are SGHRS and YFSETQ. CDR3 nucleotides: TGCGCCAGCAGCTTGGAAGGTCAGGGAAACACAGATACGCAGTATTTT. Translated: CASSLEGQGNTDTQYF.

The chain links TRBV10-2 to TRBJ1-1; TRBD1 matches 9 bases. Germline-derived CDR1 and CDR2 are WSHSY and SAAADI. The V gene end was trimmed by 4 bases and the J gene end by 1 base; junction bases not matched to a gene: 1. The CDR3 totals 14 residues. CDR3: CASSVTGGNTEAFF. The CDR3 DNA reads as TGCGCCAGCAGTGTGACAGGGGGGAACACTGAAGCTTTCTTT.

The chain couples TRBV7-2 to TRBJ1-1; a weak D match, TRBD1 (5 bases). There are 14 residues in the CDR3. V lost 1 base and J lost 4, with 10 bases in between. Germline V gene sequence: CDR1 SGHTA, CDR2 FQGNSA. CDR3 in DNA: TGTGCCAGCAGCTTAGTTGGGGGTGGCACTGAAGCTTTCTTT. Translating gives CASSLVGGGTEAFF.

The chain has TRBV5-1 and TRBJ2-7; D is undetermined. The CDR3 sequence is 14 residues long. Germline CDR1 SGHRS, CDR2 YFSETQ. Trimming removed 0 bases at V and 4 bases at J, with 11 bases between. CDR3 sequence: CASSLVGSGYEQYF. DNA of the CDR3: TGCGCCAGCAGCTTGGTAGGGTCTGGGTACGAGCAGTACTTC.

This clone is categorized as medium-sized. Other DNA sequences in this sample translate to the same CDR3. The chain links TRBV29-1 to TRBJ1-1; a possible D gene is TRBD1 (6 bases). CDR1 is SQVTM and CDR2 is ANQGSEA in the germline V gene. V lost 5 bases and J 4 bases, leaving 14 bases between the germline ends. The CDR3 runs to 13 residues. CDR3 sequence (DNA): TGCAGCGTTCCGACAGGCCCGGGCACTGAAGCTTTCTTT. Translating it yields CSVPTGPGTEAFF.

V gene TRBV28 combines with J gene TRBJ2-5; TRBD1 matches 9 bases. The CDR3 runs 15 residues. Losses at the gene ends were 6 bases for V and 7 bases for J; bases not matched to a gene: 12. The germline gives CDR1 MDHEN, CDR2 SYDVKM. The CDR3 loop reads CASRLGGQGEGTQYF. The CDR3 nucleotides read TGTGCCAGCAGACTAGGGGGACAGGGCGAGGGGACCCAGTACTTC.

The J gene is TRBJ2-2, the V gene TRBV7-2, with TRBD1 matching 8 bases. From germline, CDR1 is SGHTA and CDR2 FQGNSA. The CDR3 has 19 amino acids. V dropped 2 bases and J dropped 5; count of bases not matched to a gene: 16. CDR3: CASSLRLRRQGKDTGELFF. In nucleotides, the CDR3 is TGTGCCAGCAGCTTACGCCTGAGAAGACAGGGGAAGGATACCGGGGAGCTGTTTTTT.

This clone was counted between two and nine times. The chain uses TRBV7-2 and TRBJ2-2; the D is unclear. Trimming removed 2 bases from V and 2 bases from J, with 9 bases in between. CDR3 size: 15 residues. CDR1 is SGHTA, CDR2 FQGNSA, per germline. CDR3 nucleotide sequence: TGTGCCAGCAGCTTAAATCTAGGAAACACCGGGGAGCTGTTTTTT. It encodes CASSLNLGNTGELFF.

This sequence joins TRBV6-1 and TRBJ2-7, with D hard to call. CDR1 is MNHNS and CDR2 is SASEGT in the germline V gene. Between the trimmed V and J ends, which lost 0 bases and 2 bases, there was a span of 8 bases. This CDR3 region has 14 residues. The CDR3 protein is CASSEASPTYEQYF. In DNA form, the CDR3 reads TGTGCCAGCAGTGAAGCGTCACCCACCTACGAGCAGTACTTC.

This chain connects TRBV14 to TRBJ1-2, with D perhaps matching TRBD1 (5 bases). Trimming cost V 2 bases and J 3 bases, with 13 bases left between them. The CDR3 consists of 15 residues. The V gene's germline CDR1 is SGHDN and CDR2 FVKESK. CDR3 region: CASSQNRGLDYGYTF. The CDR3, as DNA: TGTGCCAGCAGCCAAAATAGGGGTCTGGACTATGGCTACACCTTC.

This chain's CDR3 is CASSASGPAQETQYF. The CDR3 DNA reads TGTGCCAGCAGCGCCTCCGGGCCCGCTCAAGAGACCCAGTACTTC. The V call is TRBV5-4, the J call TRBJ2-5; D gene unclear. Trimming shortened V by 4 bases and J by 2 bases, and 15 bases separated the two germline ends. This CDR3 contains 15 residues. In germline, CDR1 is SGHNT, CDR2 YYREEE (reference sequence).